The entry that follows covers one TCR beta chain sequence. Its recognized antigen is unknown. Within one base of it there is no much larger clone, and no base qualities were kept. The patients who supplied the archived tumor blocks had received no neoadjuvant therapy before resection. In the preserved-tissue arm of the study, 30 to 35 surgical resection samples from roughly 22 previously untreated pancreatic ductal adenocarcinoma patients were used. DNA for the resection arm was extracted from ten 5-micron curls of FFPE tumor cut next to the multiplex immunohistochemistry slide. V is shortened by 10 bases, J by 3 bases, and the region joining them spans 15 bases. Measured from the cysteine to the phenylalanine, the CDR3 is 13 residues long. The entry retains the CDR3 DNA only, 39 bases that are in frame from base 1. The CDR1 and CDR2 encoded by the germline V gene (reference sequence) are MNHEY and SMNVEV.

This entry belongs to a study of CXCR4 blockade with PD-1 therapy in pancreatic cancer (dated by TCRdb to the late 2010s). Context from the whole study: The study combined multiplex immunohistochemistry and TCRbeta immunosequencing of resected pancreatic ductal adenocarcinoma with ex vivo slice culture testing PD-1 and CXCR4 blockade. To assess intratumoral heterogeneity, two geographically distinct regions from each of roughly six tumors were TCR-sequenced. What the work shows at the level of the full study, not this receptor alone: Tumors had clonal expansion, with a mean productive clonality of about 0.15 compared with 0.05 in healthy blood, yet clonality showed no correlation with survival. Because only TCRbeta chains were sequenced, true antigen-specificity overlap among convergent dominant clones remained unconfirmed while awaiting paired alpha-beta single-cell sequencing. The frequency of each amino acid clone correlated strongly with the number of distinct nucleotide rearrangements encoding that clone, suggesting convergent selection driven by common tumor antigens.

Using the immunoSEQ Assay at Adaptive Biotechnologies, the researchers immunosequenced TCRbeta CDR3 regions from the extracted DNA. On the study's bioinformatics: To measure the absolute abundance of each unique TCRbeta CDR3, the sequences were collapsed and filtered. Clonality was calculated as 1 minus Pielou's evenness, with only productive in-frame rearrangements included in the computation. Regional overlap was evaluated by tracking the top 100 nucleotide rearrangements across paired samples, and paired versus unrelated samples were compared using the Morisita index. The immunoSEQ Rearrangement Details tool was used to assess whether nucleotide rearrangements converged onto identical amino acid sequences. In TCRdb, the immuneACCESS table is reduced to in-frame sequences with V and J assigned. These tables do not hold every clone; where another copy was compared, an unresolved V gene accounts for under half, and the others remain unexplained. Clone size and V and J calls were adopted from that table, with D and trimming inferred from the DNA. In all, the sample holds just under 6,000 clones, and about a third of those were seen once. Of the sample, about an eighth falls within the top ten clones.

The clonotype was recovered from a human donor with pancreatic ductal adenocarcinoma. The sample was tumor tissue. The rearrangement combines TRBV27 with TRBJ1-2; D gene: possibly TRBD1, on 5 matching bases. The CDR3 region: CATAGRTDYGYTF. Here is the DNA: TGTGCCACCGCGGGACGTACTGACTATGGCTACACCTTC.